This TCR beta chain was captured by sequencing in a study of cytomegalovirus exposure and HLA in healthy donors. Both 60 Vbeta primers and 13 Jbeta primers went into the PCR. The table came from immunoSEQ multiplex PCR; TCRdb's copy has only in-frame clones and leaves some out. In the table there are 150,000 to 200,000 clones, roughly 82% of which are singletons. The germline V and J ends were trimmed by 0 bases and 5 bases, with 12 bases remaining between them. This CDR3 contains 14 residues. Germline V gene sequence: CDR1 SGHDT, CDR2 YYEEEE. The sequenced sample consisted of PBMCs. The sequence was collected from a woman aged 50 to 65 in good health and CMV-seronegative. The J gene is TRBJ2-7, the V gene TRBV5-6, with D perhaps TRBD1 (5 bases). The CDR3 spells CASSLVQGFHEQYF. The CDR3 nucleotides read TGTGCCAGCAGCTTGGTCCAGGGATTCCACGAGCAGTACTTC. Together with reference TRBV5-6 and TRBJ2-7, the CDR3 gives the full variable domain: DAGVTQSPTHLIKTRGQQVTLRCSPKSGHDTVSWYQQALGQGPQFIFQYYEEEERQRGNFPDRFSGHQFPNYSSELNVNALLLGDSALYLCASSLVQGFHEQYFGPGTRLTVT.